This passage covers 8 T cell receptor beta chains from one sample sequenced in a study of tumour-infiltrating T cells in Burkitt lymphoma. Sequencing was performed with immunoSEQ multiplex PCR; in TCRdb, only in-frame clones are kept and a portion is missing. The sample lists tens of thousands of clones; around 31% were seen once. The sequenced material came from tumor tissue. The receptors here all came from a human donor with Burkitt lymphoma.

This clone was detected a few times. CDR3 sequence reads: CASTLERGRSHEQYF. The DNA of the CDR3 is TGTGCCAGCACCCTAGAAAGGGGAAGGTCCCACGAGCAGTACTTC. The chain recombines TRBV6-6 with TRBJ2-7; TRBD1 might be the D (5 bases). The CDR3 extends over 15 amino acids. V was clipped by 7 bases and J by 5 bases, with 21 bases between them. Germline V lookup: CDR1 MNHNY, CDR2 SVGAGI (reference sequence).

The genes are TRBV7-9 and TRBJ1-5; 7 nucleotides line up with TRBD1. Per germline, CDR1 SEHNR and CDR2 FQNEAQ (reference sequence). J lost 2 bases, V lost 6 bases, and 4 bases had no gene match. This CDR3 is 14 amino acids long. CDR3: CASRAGTGNQPQHF. CDR3 sequence (DNA): TGTGCCAGCAGAGCCGGGACAGGCAATCAGCCCCAGCATTTT.

The chain combines TRBV4-1 with TRBJ1-6; 8 nucleotides align to TRBD1. V was clipped by 4 bases and J by 9 bases; unmatched bases: 8. The CDR3 extends over 15 amino acids. Germline CDR1 reads MGHRA; CDR2 reads YSYEKL. CDR3 sequence reads: CASSLGQGKGSPLHF. Here the CDR3 DNA reads TGCGCCAGCAGCCTCGGACAGGGAAAAGGTTCACCCCTCCACTTT.

This clone has more than one count but fewer than ten. The chain couples TRBV25-1 to TRBJ1-4, with 9 bases fitting TRBD1. Trimming cost V 2 bases and J 4 bases; bases outside gene matches: 5. The CDR3 is 16 amino acids. Germline CDR1 is MGHDK and CDR2 is SYGVNS. This CDR3 is CASSERGTGSNEKLFF. For the CDR3, the DNA is TGTGCCAGCAGTGAAAGGGGGACAGGGAGTAATGAAAAACTGTTTTTT.

The chain employs TRBV2 and TRBJ1-1; D perhaps matches TRBD1 (5 bases). The V gene lost 10 bases and the J gene lost 10 bases, with 19 bases spanning the gap. This CDR3 has 12 residues. The germline gives CDR1 SNHLY, CDR2 FYNNEI. This CDR3 reads CATLGSGTLAFF. CDR3 nucleotide sequence: TGTGCCACCCTCGGTTCCGGGACTCTAGCTTTCTTT.

This clone was counted a few times. The chain links TRBV4-2 to TRBJ1-5; no firm D call. This CDR3 region has 15 residues. V lost 3 bases and J 1 base, leaving 10 bases between the germline ends. Germline CDR1 LGHNA, CDR2 YNFKEQ. CDR3 DNA sequence: TGTGCCAGCAGCCAGAACCTACGAAGCAATCAGCCCCAGCATTTT. This gives the protein CASSQNLRSNQPQHF.

The chain links TRBV18 to TRBJ1-4; possibly TRBD1 for D (6 bases). Trimming removed 4 bases from V and 8 bases from J, with 17 bases in between. The V gene's germline CDR1 is KGHSH and CDR2 LQKENI. This CDR3 has 15 amino acids. DNA of the CDR3: TGTGCCAGCTCACGCTACGCGACAGGCAAAGAAAAACTGTTTTTT. This gives the protein CASSRYATGKEKLFF. Full variable domain (missing parts from reference TRBV18 and TRBJ1-4): NAGVMQNPRHLVRRRGQEARLRCSPMKGHSHVYWYRQLPEEGLKFMVYLQKENIIDESGMPKERFSAEFPKEGPSILRIQQVVRGDSAAYFCASSRYATGKEKLFFGSGTQLSVL.

CDR3 sequence reads: CASGLGELSGNTIYF. The CDR3 nucleotides are TGTGCTAGTGGTTTGGGTGAACTCTCTGGAAACACCATATATTTT. This chain links TRBV12-5 with TRBJ1-3; D uncertain. Germline CDR1 and CDR2: LGHNT and FRNRAP. The ends were cut back, 1 base at V and 0 bases at J, with 7 bases in the middle. The CDR3 extends over 15 amino acids. Looking up the rest from reference TRBV12-5 and TRBJ1-3 gives the full variable domain: DARVTQTPRHKVTEMGQEVTMRCQPILGHNTVFWYRQTMMQGLELLAYFRNRAPLDDSGMPKDRFSAEMPDATLATLKIQPSEPRDSAVYFCASGLGELSGNTIYFGEGSWLTVV.